This T cell receptor beta chain was found in a study of T-cell memory formation after mild COVID-19. There are many counts of this clonotype. TCRdb reprocessed the 5' RACE reads with MiXCR, giving one entry per CDR3 protein. The sample has fewer than 250,000 distinct CDR3 sequences, about 16% seen once. The CDR3 has 18 residues. V lost 2 bases to trimming and J lost 2 bases, with 20 bases between them. The sample comprised PBMCs or a T cell subset sorted from them (not recorded which). The receptor was derived from an adult woman who had mild COVID-19 (a few samples of this study predate the infection). Cell type and time point are not known. This chain connects TRBV12-3 or TRBV12-4 to TRBJ2-3; D is possibly TRBD2 (5 bases). CDR3 region: CASSLRSLGVSTTDTQYF. CDR3 sequence (DNA): TGTGCCAGCAGTTTAAGGTCACTCGGGGTCTCCACCACAGATACGCAGTATTTT.